This entry concerns a single T cell receptor beta chain. Its antigen is not identified. Making the TCR beta libraries involved quantitative 5'-RACE with molecular barcodes. Each CDR3 protein is one row after TCRdb ran MiXCR on the 5' RACE reads. The table has 150,000 or so distinct CDR3 sequences, about a third seen once. This CDR3 region has 12 residues. The V and J ends lost 2 bases and 8 bases respectively, with 6 bases between them. The entry originates in a study of CD8 T cells in ankylosing spondylitis. Study results and caveats: Apparently characteristic of ankylosing spondylitis blood was a TCR beta motif (about eight highly homologous variants).

This chain uses TRBV12-3 or TRBV12-4 with TRBJ2-2; D is unresolved. This TCR came from a male donor with ankylosing spondylitis. Sequenced sample: synovial fluid, either unsorted or a sorted T cell fraction (not recorded which). The CDR3, as DNA: TGTGCCAGCAGTTTATTTGGTGGGGAGCTGTTTTTT. Translating gives CASSLFGGELFF.